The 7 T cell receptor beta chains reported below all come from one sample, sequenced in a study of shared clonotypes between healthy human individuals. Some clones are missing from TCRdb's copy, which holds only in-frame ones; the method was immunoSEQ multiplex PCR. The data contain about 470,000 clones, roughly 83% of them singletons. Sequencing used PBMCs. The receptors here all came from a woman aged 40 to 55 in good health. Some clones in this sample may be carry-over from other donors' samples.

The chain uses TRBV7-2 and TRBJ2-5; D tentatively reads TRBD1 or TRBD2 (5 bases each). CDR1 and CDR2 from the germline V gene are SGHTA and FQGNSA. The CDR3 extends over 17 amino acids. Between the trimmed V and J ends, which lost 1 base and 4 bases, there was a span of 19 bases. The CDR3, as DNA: TGTGCCAGCAGCTTAGTGGCAGGGATTCGAGGGGTAGAGACCCAGTACTTC. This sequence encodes CASSLVAGIRGVETQYF.

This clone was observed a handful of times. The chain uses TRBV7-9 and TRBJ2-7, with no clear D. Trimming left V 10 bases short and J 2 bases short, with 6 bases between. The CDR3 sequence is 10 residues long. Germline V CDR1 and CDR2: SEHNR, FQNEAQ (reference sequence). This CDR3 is CANKTYEQYF. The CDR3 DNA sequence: TGTGCCAATAAGACCTACGAGCAGTACTTC.

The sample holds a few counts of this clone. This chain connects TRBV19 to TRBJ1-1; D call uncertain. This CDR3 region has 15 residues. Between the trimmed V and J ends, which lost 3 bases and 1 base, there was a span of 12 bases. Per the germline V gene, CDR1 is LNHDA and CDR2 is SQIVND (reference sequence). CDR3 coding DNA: TGTGCCAGTAGTATCGGTCTAGGGCGGAACACTGAAGCTTTCTTT. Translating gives CASSIGLGRNTEAFF.

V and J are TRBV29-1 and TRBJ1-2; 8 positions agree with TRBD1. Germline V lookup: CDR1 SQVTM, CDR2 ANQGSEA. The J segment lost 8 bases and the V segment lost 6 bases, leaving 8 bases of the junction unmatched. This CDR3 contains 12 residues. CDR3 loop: CSVLDRVYGYTF. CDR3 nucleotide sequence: TGCAGCGTCCTGGACAGGGTTTACGGCTACACCTTC.

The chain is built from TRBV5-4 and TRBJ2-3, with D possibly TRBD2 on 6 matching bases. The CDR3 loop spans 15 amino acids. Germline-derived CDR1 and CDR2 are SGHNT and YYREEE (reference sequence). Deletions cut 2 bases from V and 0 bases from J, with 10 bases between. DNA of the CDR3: TGTGCCAGCAGCTTTTCTGGGACTAGCACAGATACGCAGTATTTT. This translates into CASSFSGTSTDTQYF.

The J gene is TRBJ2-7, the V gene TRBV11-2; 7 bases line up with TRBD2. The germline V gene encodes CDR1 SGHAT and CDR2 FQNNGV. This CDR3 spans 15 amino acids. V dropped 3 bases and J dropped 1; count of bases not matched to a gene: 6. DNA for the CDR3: TGTGCCAGCAGCTTGGTTAGCGGGTTATCCTACGAGCAGTACTTC. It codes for CASSLVSGLSYEQYF.

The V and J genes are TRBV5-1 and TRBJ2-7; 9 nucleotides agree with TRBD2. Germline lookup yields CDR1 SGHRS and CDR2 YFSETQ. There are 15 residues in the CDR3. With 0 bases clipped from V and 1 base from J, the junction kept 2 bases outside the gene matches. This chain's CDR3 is CASSLGLAASYEQYF. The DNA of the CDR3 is TGCGCCAGCAGCTTGGGACTAGCGGCGTCCTACGAGCAGTACTTC.